The sequence of this T cell receptor (beta chain) was determined in a study of post-analysis software for immune sequencing data. Overall study: The study covered relapsing-remitting, secondary progressive and progressive-relapsing courses of multiple sclerosis. Notes on the study in general: The five TRBV segments detected at higher frequency in patients than in controls included TRBV5-6, TRBV5-1 and TRBV20-1. There was significantly lower normalized Chao1 diversity in multiple sclerosis patients than in controls.

Unique molecular identifiers featured in each of the TCR beta cDNA libraries. Input amounts of roughly 0.85 to 11 million T cells were used. These gave 500,000 or so cDNA molecules, so each molecule approximated one T cell. TCRdb re-called the PCR reads through MiXCR, storing one row per CDR3 protein. The sample lists about 770,000 distinct CDR3 sequences; 46% were seen once. For this clonotype: Antigen unknown.

This CDR3 has 14 residues. V shed 3 bases, J shed 5 bases, and the junction held 3 bases outside the gene matches. Germline CDR1 LGHDT, CDR2 YNNKEL (reference sequence). J is TRBJ1-1 and V is TRBV3-1; 10 nucleotides align to TRBD1. The material sequenced was blood. This sequence was found in a girl aged 10-17 years with multiple sclerosis. CDR3 DNA: TGTGCCAGCAGCCATGGACAGGGGGGGACTGAAGCTTTCTTT. Amino acid sequence: CASSHGQGGTEAFF.